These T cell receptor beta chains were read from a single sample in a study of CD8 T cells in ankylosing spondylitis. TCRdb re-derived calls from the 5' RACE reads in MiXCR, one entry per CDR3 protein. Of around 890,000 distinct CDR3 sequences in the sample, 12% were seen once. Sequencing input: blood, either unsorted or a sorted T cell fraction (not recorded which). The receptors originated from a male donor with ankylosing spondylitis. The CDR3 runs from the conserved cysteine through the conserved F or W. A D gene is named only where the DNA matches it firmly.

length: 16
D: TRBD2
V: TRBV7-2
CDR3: CASSRMVVSGGDTQYF

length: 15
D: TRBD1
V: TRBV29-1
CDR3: CSVSGTGGSNYGYTF

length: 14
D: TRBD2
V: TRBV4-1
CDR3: CASSLAGTFDTQYF

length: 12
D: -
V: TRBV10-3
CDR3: CAISATRTEAFF

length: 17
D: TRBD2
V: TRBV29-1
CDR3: CSVDLFGGGANTGELFF

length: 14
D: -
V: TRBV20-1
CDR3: CSASPLSGYNEQFF

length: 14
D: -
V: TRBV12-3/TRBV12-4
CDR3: CASSLSMGNQPQHF

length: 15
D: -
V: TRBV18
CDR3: CASSPDTGRDYGYTF

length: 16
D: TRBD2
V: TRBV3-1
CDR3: CASSLSGAGSYNEQFF

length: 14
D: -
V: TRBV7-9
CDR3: CASSLARPAETQYF

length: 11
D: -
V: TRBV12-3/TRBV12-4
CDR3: CASSSYSTTFF

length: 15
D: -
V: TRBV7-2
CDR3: CASSLQGNPNYGYTF

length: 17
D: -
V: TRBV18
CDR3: CASSPSRGAPTNEKLFF

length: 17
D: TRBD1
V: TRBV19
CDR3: CASSRQGARVGNQPQHF

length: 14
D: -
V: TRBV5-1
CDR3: CASSLGAANTEAFF

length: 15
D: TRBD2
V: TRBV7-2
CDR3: CASRRTSGRGDTQYF

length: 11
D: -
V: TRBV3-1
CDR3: CASSQAGELFF

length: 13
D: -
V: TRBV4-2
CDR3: CASSQERRSPLHF

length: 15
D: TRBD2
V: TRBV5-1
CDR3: CASSSGLAGVNEQFF

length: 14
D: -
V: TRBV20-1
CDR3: CSALSPTSTDTQYF

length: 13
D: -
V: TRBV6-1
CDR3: CASSHPGSYEQYF

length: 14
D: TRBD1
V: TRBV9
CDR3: CASSADRGYEKLFF

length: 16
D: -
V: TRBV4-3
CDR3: CASSQPSVTGANVLTF

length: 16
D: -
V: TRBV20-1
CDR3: CSASPPVGSSYNEQFF

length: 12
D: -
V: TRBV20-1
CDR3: CSAKDHEETQYF

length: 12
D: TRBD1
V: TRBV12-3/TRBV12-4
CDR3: CASRTGYNEQFF

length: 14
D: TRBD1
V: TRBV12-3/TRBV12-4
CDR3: CASSQDRGKSGYTF

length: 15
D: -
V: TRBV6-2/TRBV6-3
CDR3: CASNGELTSTDTQYF

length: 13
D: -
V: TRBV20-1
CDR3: CSAKQSMNTEAFF

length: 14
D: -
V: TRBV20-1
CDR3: CSATVPGAKNIQYF

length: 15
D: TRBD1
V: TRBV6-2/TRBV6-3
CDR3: CASSYPGQGRGEAFF

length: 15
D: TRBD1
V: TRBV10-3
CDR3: CAISDGAGGKYEQYF

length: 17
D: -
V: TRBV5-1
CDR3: CASSPTAGARVYTEAFF

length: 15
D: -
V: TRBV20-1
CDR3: CSARWGGPYTGELFF

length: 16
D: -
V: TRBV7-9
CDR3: CASSSRQFDSYNEQFF

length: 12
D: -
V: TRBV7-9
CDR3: CASSLNRYEQYF

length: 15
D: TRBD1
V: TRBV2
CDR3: CASSREGQYNSPLHF

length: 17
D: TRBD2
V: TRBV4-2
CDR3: CASSQVNAGTSADTQYF

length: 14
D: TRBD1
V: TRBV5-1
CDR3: CASSWGQGGGRLFF

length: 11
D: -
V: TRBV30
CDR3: CAWSVNYGYTF

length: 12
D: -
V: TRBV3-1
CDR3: CASSRDKGTQYF